A single sample is the source of the 8 T cell receptor beta chains below, sequenced in a study of T cells in Graves' hyperthyroidism and ophthalmopathy. RNA transcripts yielded amplified TCR beta CDR3 regions. The HTBI primer set was used in a first-round RT-PCR of the TCR CDR3. TCRdb re-called the multiplex PCR reads with MiXCR, one entry per CDR3 protein. There are 500,000 to 650,000 distinct CDR3 sequences in the sample; roughly 15% occur only once, and around an eighth lies in the top ten. Material: blood. The receptors were sampled from a woman aged 45-60 years with Graves' ophthalmopathy.

V gene TRBV3-1 combines with J gene TRBJ2-3, with D unclear. The V end lost 3 bases, the J end lost 0 bases, and 7 bases lay between the germline ends. The CDR3 runs to 14 residues. Germline lookup yields CDR1 LGHDT and CDR2 YNNKEL (reference sequence). CDR3 sequence reads: CASSQPQSTDTQYF. CDR3 sequence (DNA): TGTGCCAGCAGCCAGCCCCAGAGCACAGATACGCAGTATTTT.

This clonotype was seen repeatedly, ten times or more. One end of the junction varies from germline; a read error may be responsible. The chain combines TRBV5-1 with TRBJ2-1, with 15 nucleotides matching TRBD2. The germline V gene encodes CDR1 SGHRS and CDR2 YFSETQ. This CDR3 contains 15 residues. CDR3 loop: CASSPGLAGGNEQFF. CDR3 bases: TGTGCCAGCAGCCCGGGACTAGCGGGAGGCAATGAGCAGTTCTTC. Variable domain in full (rest from reference TRBV5-1 and TRBJ2-1): KAGVTQTPRYLIKTRGQQVTLSCSPISGHRSVSWYQQTPGQGLQFLFEYFSETQRNKGNFPGRFSGRQFSNSRSEMNVSTLELGDSALYLCASSPGLAGGNEQFFGPGTRLTVL.

The chain links TRBV5-1 to TRBJ2-5, with 8 bases that match TRBD2. The V gene's germline CDR1 is SGHRS and CDR2 YFSETQ. The CDR3 has 16 residues. Trimming at V came to 3 bases and at J to 4 bases, leaving 11 bases not matched to a gene. The CDR3 DNA reads as TGCGCCAGCAGCTCCACTCCTAGCGGGTTGGTAGAGACCCAGTACTTC. Residues: CASSSTPSGLVETQYF.

The table lists this clonotype with many counts. The chain combines TRBV4-2 with TRBJ2-7; TRBD2 agrees at 7 bases. Trimming removed 0 bases from V and 2 bases from J; junction bases left unmatched: 10. Germline assignment: CDR1 LGHNA and CDR2 YNFKEQ. CDR3 length: 17 amino acids. The CDR3 coding sequence is TGTGCCAGCAGCCAAGATTATCGCGGGAGTGGGACCTACGAGCAGTACTTC. The encoded protein is CASSQDYRGSGTYEQYF.

This clonotype occurred a few times. The V and J genes are TRBV7-9 and TRBJ2-3; TRBD2 matches 11 bases. V gave up 5 bases and J gave up 5 bases; unmatched junction bases: 12. The CDR3 is 17 amino acids. Germline CDR1 and CDR2: SEHNR and FQNEAQ (reference sequence). The CDR3 DNA follows: TGTGCCAGCAGCCCATTTCTTAGCGGGAGGGCCGGAGATACGCAGTATTTT. Its translation is CASSPFLSGRAGDTQYF.

The rearrangement joins TRBV30 to TRBJ1-5; 8 nucleotides match TRBD1. The CDR3 length is 14 residues. Germline CDR1 is GTSNPN and CDR2 is SVGIG (reference sequence). Unmatched junction bases numbered 10, after V lost 5 bases and J lost 7 bases. CDR3 loop: CAWSAGGSGQPQHF. CDR3 coding DNA: TGTGCCTGGTCAGCAGGGGGCTCGGGGCAGCCCCAGCATTTT.

This clonotype was detected many times. The chain links TRBV7-2 to TRBJ2-5, with D perhaps matching TRBD1 or TRBD2 (5 bases each). Germline V CDR1 and CDR2: SGHTA, FQGNSA. The CDR3 totals 15 residues. V was shortened by 6 bases and J by 5 bases, with 19 bases between the two germline ends. The CDR3 bases are TGTGCCAGCAGAGAGGGACCACTGAAGGGGGAGACCCAGTACTTC. As protein: CASREGPLKGETQYF.

The J gene is TRBJ1-4, the V gene TRBV5-1; 7 bases line up with TRBD1. The V segment lost 4 bases and the J segment 6 bases; nucleotides outside the gene matches: 12. The V gene's germline CDR1 is SGHRS and CDR2 YFSETQ. The CDR3 sequence is 16 residues long. CDR3 sequence: CASSPLRQGRDEKLFF. The CDR3, as DNA: TGCGCCAGCAGCCCGTTACGACAGGGCCGGGATGAAAAACTGTTTTTT.